This TCR beta chain was observed in a study of beta chain features in type 1 diabetes (dated by TCRdb to 2017 to 2018). About the full investigation: Patients and healthy donors did not differ in mean age, gender distribution, total cell number or subset yield. A total of 107,917,701 sorted cells were examined across all samples, and RNA yield correlated strongly with the number of cells per subset. Regulatory and stem cell-like memory subsets were obtained from only 8 patients and roughly eight healthy donors, while naive and central memory subsets were obtained from all 28 donors. In the study, recently diagnosed type 1 diabetes patients and matched healthy donors were compared on the TCRB repertoires of their sorted circulating CD4+ T cell subsets.

Each donor gave one peripheral blood draw, averaging approximately 0.12 L, which was collected into heparinised tubes. A BD FACSAria II was used to sort naive, central memory, regulatory and stem cell-like memory CD4+ T cells with a panel that included CD45RO, CCR7, CD25, CD127, CD95 and CD27. Every sorted population had a purity above 98%. PBMCs were isolated right away by Lymphoprep density gradient centrifugation and were stained directly, without culture. Samples were stained and sorted in pairs, with one healthy donor and one patient per experiment, so that batch effects were minimized. Overall study results and their limits: Fewer insertions and more nucleotide deletions at VDJ recombination sites were observed in patients with type 1 diabetes, implying thymic rearrangement abnormalities. PCR might favor shorter templates, but patient and control samples were amplified and corrected together, so any skew would affect both groups equally. In all four CD4+ subsets, TCRB CDR3 length was moderately but significantly shorter in type 1 diabetes patients. Naive, central memory and regulatory TCRB repertoires appeared more similar among patients than among healthy donors. Because cDNA was sequenced instead of genomic DNA, activated cells with high expression could be over-represented, although the groups did not differ in activation or CD3 levels. Because the HLA sub-analyses included only small numbers of individuals, any influence of HLA type on TCRB rearrangement was left unresolved.

This clone was seen once. Which antigen it targets is not known. There are no base qualities to consult, and no much larger clone falls within one base. Inclusive of the bounding cysteine and phenylalanine, the CDR3 is 14 residues long. The CDR3 DNA has 42 bases and is translated from base 1. V is clipped by 1 base and J by 3 bases, and the sequence between their germline boundaries is 9 bases long. From a lookup of the germline V gene, CDR1 and CDR2 are SGHAT and FQNNGV. The High Capacity cDNA Reverse Transcription Kit was used to reverse transcribe all of the isolated RNA, meaning that expressed TCRB transcripts were what got sequenced. Naive, central memory and regulatory T cell samples underwent deep immunoSEQ sequencing, averaging about 3.5 million total reads per sample. Sorted cells were lysed in RLT buffer and RNA was extracted with DNase-treated RNeasy Micro or Mini kits, depending on cell number. Each cell subset was processed separately to prevent cross-contamination, with patient and healthy donor samples processed together. Using the immunoSEQ multiplex PCR, TCRB sequences were amplified from cDNA into 87-bp fragments spanning the CDR3 region. Sequencing of the amplicons was performed on the Illumina HiSeq platform. The study's own analysis went as follows. Synthetic template baselines were used to correct PCR bias computationally, reads within Hamming distance 2 were collapsed together, and singletons that could not be merged were discarded. Reads were aligned against IMGT to assign V, D and J genes, CDR3 length and insertions or deletions at six rearrangement sites. Within each subset, clonotype counts were normalized to sorted cell number, after which true diversity and Gini coefficients were computed with the tcR R package. Repertoire sharing was quantified using the overlap coefficient calculated on TCRB nucleotide sequences. Out-of-frame TCRB sequences from naive cells were analyzed as a proxy for the pre-selection repertoire. TCRdb obtained this table from immuneACCESS and retained in-frame rearrangements with V and J assigned. These tables miss some clones; where compared with another copy, unresolved V genes account for less than half of the shortfall, and the remainder is unexplained. V and J calls plus clone size are reproduced from that table; the DNA served to infer D and trimming. The sample yields more than 250,000 clones; 15% were counted once. Of the sample, more than 0.015% is held by the ten largest clones.

Sequencing was carried out using naive CD4+ T cells from blood. Per the publication, the cell subset or site label means: true naive CD4+ T cells. This chain is built from TRBV11-2 and TRBJ1-2; tentative D gene TRBD1, with 5 bases matching. This TCR was sampled from a man in his late teens or twenties with type 1 diabetes. The CDR3 region: CASSLGVRDYGYTF. In nucleotide form, the sequence is TGTGCCAGCAGCTTAGGGGTCAGGGACTATGGCTACACCTTC.